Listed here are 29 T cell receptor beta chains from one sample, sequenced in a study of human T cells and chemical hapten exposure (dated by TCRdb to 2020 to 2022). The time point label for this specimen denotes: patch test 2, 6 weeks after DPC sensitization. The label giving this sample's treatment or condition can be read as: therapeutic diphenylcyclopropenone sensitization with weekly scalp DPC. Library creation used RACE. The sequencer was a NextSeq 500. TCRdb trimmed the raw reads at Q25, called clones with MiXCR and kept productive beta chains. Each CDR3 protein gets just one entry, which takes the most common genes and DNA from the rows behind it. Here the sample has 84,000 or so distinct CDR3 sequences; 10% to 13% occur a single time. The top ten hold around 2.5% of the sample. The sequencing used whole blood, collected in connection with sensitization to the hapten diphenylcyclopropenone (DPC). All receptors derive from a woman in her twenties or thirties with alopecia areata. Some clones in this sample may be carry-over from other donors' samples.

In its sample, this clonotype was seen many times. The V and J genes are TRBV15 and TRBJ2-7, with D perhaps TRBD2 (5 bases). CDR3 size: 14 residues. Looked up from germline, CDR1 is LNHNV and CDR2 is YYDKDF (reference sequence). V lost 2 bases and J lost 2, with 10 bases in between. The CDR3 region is CATSRSGVTYEQYF. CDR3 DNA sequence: TGTGCCACCAGCAGATCCGGGGTAACCTACGAGCAGTACTTC. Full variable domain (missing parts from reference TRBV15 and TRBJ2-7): DAMVIQNPRYQVTQFGKPVTLSCSQTLNHNVMYWYQQKSSQAPKLLFHYYDKDFNNEADTPDNFQSRRPNTSFCFLDIRSPGLGDTAMYLCATSRSGVTYEQYFGPGTRLTVT.

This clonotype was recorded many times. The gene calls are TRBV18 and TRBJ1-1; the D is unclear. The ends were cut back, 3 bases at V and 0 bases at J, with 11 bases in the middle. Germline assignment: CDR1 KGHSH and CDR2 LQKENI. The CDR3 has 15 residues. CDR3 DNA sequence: TGTGCCAGCTCACCTAAGGATTTCATGAACACTGAAGCTTTCTTT. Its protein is CASSPKDFMNTEAFF.

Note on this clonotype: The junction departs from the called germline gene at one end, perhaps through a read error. The CDR3 region has the DNA TGTGTCAGCAGCCGTCTTAAGTTACCCGAGGGGGGGCAACGATATGGCTACACCTTC. Translating gives CVSSRLKLPEGGQRYGYTF. The rearrangement joins TRBV7-8 to TRBJ1-2; perhaps TRBD1 as D (6 bases). The germline gives CDR1 SGHVS, CDR2 FQNEAQ. CDR3 length: 19 amino acids.

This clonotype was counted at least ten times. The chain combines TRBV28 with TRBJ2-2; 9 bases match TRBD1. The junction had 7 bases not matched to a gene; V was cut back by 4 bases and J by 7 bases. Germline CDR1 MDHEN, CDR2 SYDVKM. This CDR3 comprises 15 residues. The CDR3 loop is CASSSGTGHGGELFF. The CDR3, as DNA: TGTGCCAGCAGTTCAGGGACAGGGCATGGCGGGGAGCTGTTTTTT.

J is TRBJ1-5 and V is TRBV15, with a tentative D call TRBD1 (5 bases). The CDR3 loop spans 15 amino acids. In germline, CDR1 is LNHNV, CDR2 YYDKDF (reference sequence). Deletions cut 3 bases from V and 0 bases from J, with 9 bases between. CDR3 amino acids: CATSRGDNSNQPQHF. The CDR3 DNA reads TGTGCCACCAGCAGGGGGGATAATAGCAATCAGCCCCAGCATTTT. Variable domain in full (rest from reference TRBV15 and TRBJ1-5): DAMVIQNPRYQVTQFGKPVTLSCSQTLNHNVMYWYQQKSSQAPKLLFHYYDKDFNNEADTPDNFQSRRPNTSFCFLDIRSPGLGDTAMYLCATSRGDNSNQPQHFGDGTRLSIL.

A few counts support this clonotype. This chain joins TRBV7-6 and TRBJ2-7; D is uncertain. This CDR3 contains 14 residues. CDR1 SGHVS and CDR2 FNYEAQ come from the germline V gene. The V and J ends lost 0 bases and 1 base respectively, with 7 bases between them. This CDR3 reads CASSLARSSYEQYF. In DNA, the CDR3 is TGTGCCAGCAGCTTAGCGAGGTCGTCCTACGAGCAGTACTTC.

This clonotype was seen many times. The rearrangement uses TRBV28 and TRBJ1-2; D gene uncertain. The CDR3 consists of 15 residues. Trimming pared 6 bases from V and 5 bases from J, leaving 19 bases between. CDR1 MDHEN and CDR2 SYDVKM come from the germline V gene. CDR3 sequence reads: CASSPGLGAWYGYTF. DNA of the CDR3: TGTGCCAGCAGCCCTGGGTTAGGCGCATGGTATGGCTACACCTTC.

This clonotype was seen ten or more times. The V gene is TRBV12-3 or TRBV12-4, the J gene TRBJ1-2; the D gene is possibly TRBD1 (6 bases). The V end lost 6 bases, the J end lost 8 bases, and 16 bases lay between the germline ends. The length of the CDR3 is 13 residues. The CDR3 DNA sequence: TGTGCCAGCAGGCAGGACAGCTATCTAGGCTACACCTTC. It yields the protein CASRQDSYLGYTF.

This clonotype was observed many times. CDR3 region: CASRISPQGVWNSPLHF. CDR3 nucleotides: TGTGCCAGCAGGATTAGTCCACAGGGGGTGTGGAATTCACCCCTCCACTTT. This chain joins TRBV6-2 or TRBV6-3 and TRBJ1-6; 8 bases fit TRBD1. With 6 bases clipped from V and 7 bases from J, the junction kept 14 bases outside the gene matches. The CDR3 covers 17 residues. Germline assignment: CDR1 MNHEY and CDR2 SVGEGT.

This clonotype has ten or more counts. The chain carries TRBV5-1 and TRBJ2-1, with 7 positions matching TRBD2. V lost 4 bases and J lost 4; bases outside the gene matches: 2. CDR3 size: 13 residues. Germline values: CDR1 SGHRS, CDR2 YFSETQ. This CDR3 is CASSPAGYNEQFF. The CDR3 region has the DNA TGCGCCAGCAGCCCAGCGGGATACAATGAGCAGTTCTTC.

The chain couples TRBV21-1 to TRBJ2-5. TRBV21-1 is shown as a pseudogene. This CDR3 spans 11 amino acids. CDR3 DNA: TGTGCCAGCAGCCCTCGAGAGACCCAGTACTTC. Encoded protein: CASSPRETQYF.

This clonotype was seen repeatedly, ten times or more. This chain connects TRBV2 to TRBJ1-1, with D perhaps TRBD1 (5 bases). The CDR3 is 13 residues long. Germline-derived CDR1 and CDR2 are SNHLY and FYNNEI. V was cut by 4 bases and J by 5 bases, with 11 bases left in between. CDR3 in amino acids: CASSVGGRTEAFF. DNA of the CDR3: TGTGCCAGCAGTGTTGGGGGGAGGACTGAAGCTTTCTTT.

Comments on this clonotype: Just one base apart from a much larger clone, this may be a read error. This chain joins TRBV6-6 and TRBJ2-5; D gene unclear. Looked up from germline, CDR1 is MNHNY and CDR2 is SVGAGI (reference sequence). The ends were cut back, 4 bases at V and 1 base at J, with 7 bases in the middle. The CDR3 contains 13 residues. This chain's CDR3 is CASSCMAQETQYF. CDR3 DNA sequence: TGTGCCAGCAGTTGCATGGCCCAAGAGACCCAGTACTTC.

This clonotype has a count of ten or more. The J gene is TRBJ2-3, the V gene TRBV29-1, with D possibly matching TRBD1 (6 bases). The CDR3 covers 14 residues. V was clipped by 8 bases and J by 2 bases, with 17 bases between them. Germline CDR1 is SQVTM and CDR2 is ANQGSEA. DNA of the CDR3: TGCAGCCTCCAGACCGGGACAAACACAGATACGCAGTATTTT. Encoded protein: CSLQTGTNTDTQYF.

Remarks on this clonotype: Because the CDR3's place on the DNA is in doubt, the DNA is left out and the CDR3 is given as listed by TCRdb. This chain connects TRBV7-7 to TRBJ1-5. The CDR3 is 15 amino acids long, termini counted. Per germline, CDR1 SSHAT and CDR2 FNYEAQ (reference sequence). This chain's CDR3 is CASSFGPGLNQPQHF.

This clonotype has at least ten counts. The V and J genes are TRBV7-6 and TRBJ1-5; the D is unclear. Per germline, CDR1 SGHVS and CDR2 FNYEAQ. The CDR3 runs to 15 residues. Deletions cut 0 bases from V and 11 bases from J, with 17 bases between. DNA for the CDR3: TGTGCCAGCAGCTTAGCGGCAGGACGGCCCGAAACCCAGCATTTT. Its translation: CASSLAAGRPETQHF.

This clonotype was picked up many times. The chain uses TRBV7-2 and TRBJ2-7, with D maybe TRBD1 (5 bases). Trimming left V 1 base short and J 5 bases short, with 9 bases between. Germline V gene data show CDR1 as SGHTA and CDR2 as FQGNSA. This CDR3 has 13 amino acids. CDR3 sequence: CASSLVQGHEQYF. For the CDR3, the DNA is TGTGCCAGCAGCTTAGTTCAGGGCCACGAGCAGTACTTC.

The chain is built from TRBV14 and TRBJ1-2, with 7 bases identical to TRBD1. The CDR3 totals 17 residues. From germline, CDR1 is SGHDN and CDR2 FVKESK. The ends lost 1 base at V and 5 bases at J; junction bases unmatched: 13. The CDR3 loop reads CASSQAKLDREGYGYTF. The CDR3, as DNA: TGTGCCAGCAGCCAAGCAAAGCTCGACAGGGAAGGGTATGGCTACACCTTC.

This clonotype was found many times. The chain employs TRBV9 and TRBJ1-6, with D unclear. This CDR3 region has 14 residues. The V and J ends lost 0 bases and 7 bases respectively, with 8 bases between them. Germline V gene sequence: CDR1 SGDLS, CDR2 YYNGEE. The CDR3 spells CASSVVGGNSPLHF. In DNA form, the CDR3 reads TGTGCCAGCAGCGTAGTGGGAGGGAATTCACCCCTCCACTTT.

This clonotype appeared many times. CDR3 DNA sequence: TGTGCCAGCAGCTTAAGCAGGGACACCGGGGAGCTGTTTTTT. Translating it yields CASSLSRDTGELFF. The rearrangement uses TRBV7-3 and TRBJ2-2; tentatively, D is TRBD1 (5 bases). CDR3 size: 14 residues. V was clipped by 1 base and J by 3 bases, with 6 bases between them. Germline V gene data show CDR1 as SGHTA and CDR2 as FQGTGA.

The CDR3 region is CASSPSRGHKANEKLFF. The CDR3 DNA sequence: TGTGCCAGCAGCCCCTCAAGAGGACATAAGGCAAATGAAAAACTGTTTTTT. V is TRBV12-3 or TRBV12-4 and J is TRBJ1-4; perhaps TRBD1 as D (5 bases). Trimming left V 6 bases short and J 5 bases short, with 22 bases between. This CDR3 is 17 amino acids long.

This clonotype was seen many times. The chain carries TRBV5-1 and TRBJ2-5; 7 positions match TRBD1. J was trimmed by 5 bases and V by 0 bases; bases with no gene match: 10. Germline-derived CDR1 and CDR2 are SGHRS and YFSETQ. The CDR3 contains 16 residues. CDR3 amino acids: CASSLGGRTGLETQYF. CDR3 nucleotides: TGCGCCAGCAGCTTGGGGGGCCGGACAGGTCTCGAGACCCAGTACTTC.

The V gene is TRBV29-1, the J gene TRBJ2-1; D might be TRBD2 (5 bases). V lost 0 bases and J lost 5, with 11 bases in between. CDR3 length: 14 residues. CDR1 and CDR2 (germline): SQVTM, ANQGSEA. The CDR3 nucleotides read TGCAGCGTTGAAGATTTTGTGCGGGACAATGAGCAGTTCTTC. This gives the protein CSVEDFVRDNEQFF.

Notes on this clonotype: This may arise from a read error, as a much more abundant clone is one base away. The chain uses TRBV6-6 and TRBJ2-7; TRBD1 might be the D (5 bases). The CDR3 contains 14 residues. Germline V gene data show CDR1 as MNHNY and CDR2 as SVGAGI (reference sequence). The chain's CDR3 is CSSRASSSSYEQYF. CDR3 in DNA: TGTTCCAGCAGGGCGTCCTCAAGCTCCTACGAGCAGTACTTC.

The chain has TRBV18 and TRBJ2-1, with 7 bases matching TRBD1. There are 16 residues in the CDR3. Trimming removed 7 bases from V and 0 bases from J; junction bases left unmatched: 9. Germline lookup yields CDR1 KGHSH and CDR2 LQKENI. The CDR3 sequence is CASFGTVSSSYNEQFF. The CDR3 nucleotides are TGTGCCAGCTTCGGGACAGTCTCTAGCTCCTACAATGAGCAGTTCTTC.

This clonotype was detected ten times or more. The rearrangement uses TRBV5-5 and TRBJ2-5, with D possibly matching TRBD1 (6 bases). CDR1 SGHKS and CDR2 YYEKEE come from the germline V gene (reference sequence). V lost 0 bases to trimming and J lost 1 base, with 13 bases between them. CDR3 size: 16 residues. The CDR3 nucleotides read TGTGCCAGCAGCTTGGCGGCAGGGGTCATCCAAGAGACCCAGTACTTC. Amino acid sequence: CASSLAAGVIQETQYF.

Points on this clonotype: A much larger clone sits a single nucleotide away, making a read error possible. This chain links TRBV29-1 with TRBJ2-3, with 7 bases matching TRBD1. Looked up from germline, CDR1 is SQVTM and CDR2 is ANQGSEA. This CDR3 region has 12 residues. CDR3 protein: CTVGTVTDTQYF. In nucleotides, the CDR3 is TGCACCGTTGGGACAGTTACAGATACGCAGTATTTT.

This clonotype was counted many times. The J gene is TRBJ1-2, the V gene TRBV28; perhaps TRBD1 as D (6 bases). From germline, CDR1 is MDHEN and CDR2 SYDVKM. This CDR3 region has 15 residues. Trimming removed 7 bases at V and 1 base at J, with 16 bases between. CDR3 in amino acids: CASTKSGALNYGYTF. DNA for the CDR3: TGTGCCAGCACAAAGTCAGGGGCTCTTAACTATGGCTACACCTTC.

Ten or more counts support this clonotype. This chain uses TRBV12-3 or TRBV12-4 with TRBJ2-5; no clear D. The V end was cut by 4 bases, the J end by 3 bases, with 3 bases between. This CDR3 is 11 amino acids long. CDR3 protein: CASSSEETQYF. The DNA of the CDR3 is TGTGCCAGCAGTTCCGAAGAGACCCAGTACTTC.